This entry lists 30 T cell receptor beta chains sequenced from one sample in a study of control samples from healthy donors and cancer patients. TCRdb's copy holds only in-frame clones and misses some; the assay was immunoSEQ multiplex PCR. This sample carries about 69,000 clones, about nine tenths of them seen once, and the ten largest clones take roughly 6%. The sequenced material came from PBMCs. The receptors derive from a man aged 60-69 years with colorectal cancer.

CDR3 in DNA: TGTGCCAGCAGTTCCCGGGGGGGTGATCTCTATGGCTACACCTTC. This gives the protein CASSSRGGDLYGYTF. The rearrangement links TRBV6-6 to TRBJ1-2, with a possible D match to TRBD1 (5 bases). This CDR3 is built from 15 residues. The germline V and J ends were trimmed by 4 bases and 4 bases, with 16 bases remaining between them. Germline V gives CDR1 MNHNY, CDR2 SVGAGI (reference sequence).

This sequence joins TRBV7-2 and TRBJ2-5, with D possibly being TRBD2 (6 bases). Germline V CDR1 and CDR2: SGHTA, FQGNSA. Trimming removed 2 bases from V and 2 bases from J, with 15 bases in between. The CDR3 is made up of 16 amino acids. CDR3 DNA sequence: TGTGCCAGCAGCTTATCCCCCCCGGGGAGGCAAGAGACCCAGTACTTC. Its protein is CASSLSPPGRQETQYF.

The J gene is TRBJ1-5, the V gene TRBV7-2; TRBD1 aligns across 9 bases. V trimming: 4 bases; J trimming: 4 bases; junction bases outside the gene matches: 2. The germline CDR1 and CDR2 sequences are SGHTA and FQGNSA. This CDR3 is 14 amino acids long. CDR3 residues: CASSSTGGNQPQHF. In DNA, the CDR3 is TGTGCCAGCAGCTCGACAGGGGGGAATCAGCCCCAGCATTTT.

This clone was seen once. The CDR3 nucleotides read TGTGCCAGCAGCTTAGATTTGTACGAGCAGTACTTC. Translating it yields CASSLDLYEQYF. This chain uses TRBV11-2 with TRBJ2-7; no reliable D call. The CDR3 spans 12 residues. Looked up from germline, CDR1 is SGHAT and CDR2 is FQNNGV. Trimming took 0 bases from V and 4 from J, leaving 4 bases between them.

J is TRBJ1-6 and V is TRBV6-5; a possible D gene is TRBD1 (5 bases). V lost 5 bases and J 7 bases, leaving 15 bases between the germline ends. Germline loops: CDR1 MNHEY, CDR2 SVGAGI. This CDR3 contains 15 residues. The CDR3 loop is CASSPRQGANSPLHF. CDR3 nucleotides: TGTGCCAGCAGTCCCCGGCAGGGTGCGAATTCACCCCTCCACTTT.

CDR3 in amino acids: CASSLTGGPGNEQFF. CDR3 coding DNA: TGTGCCAGCAGCTTAACGGGGGGGCCGGGCAATGAGCAGTTCTTC. The V and J genes are TRBV11-2 and TRBJ2-1, with TRBD2 matching 8 bases. Germline V gene lookup returns CDR1 SGHAT and CDR2 FQNNGV. The CDR3 contains 15 residues. V gave up 2 bases and J gave up 6 bases; unmatched junction bases: 6.

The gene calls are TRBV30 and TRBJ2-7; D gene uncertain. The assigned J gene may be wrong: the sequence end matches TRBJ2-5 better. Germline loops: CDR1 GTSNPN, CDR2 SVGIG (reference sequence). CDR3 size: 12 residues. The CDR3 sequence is CAWSVQTGTQYF. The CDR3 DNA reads TGTGCCTGGAGTGTACAAACCGGGACCCAGTACTTC.

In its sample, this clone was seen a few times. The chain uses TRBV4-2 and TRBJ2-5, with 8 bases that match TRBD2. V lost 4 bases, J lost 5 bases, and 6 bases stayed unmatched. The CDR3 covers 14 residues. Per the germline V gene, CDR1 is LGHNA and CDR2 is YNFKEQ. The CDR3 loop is CASSRGLASETQYF. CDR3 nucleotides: TGTGCCAGCAGCCGCGGACTAGCCTCCGAGACCCAGTACTTC.

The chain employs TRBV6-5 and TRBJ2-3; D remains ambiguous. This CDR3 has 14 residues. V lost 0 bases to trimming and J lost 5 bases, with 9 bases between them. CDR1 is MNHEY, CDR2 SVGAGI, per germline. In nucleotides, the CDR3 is TGTGCCAGCAGTTACTCGTCTTATTTAGATACGCAGTATTTT. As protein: CASSYSSYLDTQYF.

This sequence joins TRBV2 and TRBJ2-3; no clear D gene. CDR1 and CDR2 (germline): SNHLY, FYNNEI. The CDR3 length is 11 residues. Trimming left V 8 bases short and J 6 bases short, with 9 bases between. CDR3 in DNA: TGTGCCAGCCAGTACTCGGATACGCAGTATTTT. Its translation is CASQYSDTQYF.

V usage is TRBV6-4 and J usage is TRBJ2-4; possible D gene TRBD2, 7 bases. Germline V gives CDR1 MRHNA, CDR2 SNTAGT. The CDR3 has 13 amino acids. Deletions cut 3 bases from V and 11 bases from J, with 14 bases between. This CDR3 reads CASSERPGGLQYF. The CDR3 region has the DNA TGTGCCAGCAGTGAGCGCCCGGGGGGCCTTCAGTACTTC.

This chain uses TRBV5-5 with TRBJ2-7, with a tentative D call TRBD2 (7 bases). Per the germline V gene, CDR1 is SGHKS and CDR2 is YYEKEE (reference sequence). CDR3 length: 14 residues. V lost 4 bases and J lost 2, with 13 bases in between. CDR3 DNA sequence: TGTGCCAGCAGCCCTTTAGGGGGGGCCTACGAGCAGTACTTC. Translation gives CASSPLGGAYEQYF.

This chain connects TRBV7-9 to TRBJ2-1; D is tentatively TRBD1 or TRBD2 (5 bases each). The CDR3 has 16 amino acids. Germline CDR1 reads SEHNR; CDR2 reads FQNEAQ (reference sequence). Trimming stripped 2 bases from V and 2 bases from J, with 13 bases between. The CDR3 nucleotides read TGTGCCAGCAGCTTATGGGGGACCATTACCTACAATGAGCAGTTCTTC. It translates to CASSLWGTITYNEQFF.

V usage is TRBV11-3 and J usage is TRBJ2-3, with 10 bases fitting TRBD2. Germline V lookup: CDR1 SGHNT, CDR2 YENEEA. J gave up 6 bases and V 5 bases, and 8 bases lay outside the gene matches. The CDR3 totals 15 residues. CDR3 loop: CASSALAGVGDTQYF. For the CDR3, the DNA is TGTGCCAGCAGCGCGCTAGCGGGGGTGGGGGATACGCAGTATTTT.

CDR3 in DNA: TGTGCCAGCAGCGGGACTGGGGGGGAGTTGGAGCAGTTCTTC. It encodes CASSGTGGELEQFF. The chain uses TRBV7-2 and TRBJ2-1; 7 positions agree with TRBD2. The V segment lost 5 bases and the J segment 10 bases; nucleotides outside the gene matches: 11. CDR3 length: 14 residues. Germline V gene lookup returns CDR1 SGHTA and CDR2 FQGNSA.

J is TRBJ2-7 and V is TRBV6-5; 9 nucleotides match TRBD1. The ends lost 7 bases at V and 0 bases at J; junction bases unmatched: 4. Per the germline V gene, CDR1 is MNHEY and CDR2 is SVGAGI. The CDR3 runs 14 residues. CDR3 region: CASNDRGVSYEQYF. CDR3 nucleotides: TGTGCCAGCAACGACAGGGGGGTCTCCTACGAGCAGTACTTC.

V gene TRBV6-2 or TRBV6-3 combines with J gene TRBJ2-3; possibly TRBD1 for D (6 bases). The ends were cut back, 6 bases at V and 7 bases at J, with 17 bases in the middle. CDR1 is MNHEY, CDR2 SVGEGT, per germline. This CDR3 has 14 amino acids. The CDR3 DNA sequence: TGTGCCAGCAGCCAGGGGTCGCTGGGAAATACGCAGTATTTT. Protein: CASSQGSLGNTQYF.

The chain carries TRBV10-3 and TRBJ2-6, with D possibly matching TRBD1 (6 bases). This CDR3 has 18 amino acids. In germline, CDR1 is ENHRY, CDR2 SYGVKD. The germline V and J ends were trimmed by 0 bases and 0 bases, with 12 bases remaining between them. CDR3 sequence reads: CAISESQGRSSGANVLTF. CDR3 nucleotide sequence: TGTGCCATCAGTGAGTCACAGGGACGGAGCTCTGGGGCCAACGTCCTGACTTTC.

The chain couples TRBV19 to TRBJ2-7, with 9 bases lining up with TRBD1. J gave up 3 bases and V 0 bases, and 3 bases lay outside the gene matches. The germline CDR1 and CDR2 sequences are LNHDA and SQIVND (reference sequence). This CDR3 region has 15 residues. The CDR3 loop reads CASSIEQGADYEQYF. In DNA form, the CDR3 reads TGTGCCAGTAGTATAGAACAGGGGGCGGACTACGAGCAGTACTTC.

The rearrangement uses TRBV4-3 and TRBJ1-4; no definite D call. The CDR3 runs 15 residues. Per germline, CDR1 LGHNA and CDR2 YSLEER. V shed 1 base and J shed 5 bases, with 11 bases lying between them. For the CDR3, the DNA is TGCGCCAGCAGCCAAGTAATCCTGGGGAATGAAAAACTGTTTTTT. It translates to CASSQVILGNEKLFF.

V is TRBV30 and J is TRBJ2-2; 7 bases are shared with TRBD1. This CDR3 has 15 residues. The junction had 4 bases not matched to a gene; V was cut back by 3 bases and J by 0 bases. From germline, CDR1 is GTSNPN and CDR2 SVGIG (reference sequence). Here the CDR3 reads CAWSGDRANTGELFF. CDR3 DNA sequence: TGTGCCTGGAGCGGAGACAGGGCGAACACCGGGGAGCTGTTTTTT.

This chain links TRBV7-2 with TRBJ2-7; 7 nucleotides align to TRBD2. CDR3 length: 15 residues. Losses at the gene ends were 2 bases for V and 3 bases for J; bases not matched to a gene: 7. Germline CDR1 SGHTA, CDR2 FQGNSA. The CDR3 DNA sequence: TGTGCCAGCAGCTTAATTGGGGGGGGAGGCTACGAGCAGTACTTC. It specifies CASSLIGGGGYEQYF.

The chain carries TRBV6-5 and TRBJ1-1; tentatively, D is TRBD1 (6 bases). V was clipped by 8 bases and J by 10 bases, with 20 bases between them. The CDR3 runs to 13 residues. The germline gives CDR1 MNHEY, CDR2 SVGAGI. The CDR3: CASFHRQAVRAFF. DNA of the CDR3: TGTGCCAGCTTCCACCGACAGGCAGTAAGAGCTTTCTTT.

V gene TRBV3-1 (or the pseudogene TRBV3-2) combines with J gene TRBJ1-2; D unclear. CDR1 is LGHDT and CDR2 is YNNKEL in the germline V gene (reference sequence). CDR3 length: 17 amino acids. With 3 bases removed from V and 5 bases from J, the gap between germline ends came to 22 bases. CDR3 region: CASSQTRGSRSAYGYTF. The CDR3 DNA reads TGTGCCAGCAGCCAGACCCGGGGTAGCAGGTCCGCTTATGGCTACACCTTC.

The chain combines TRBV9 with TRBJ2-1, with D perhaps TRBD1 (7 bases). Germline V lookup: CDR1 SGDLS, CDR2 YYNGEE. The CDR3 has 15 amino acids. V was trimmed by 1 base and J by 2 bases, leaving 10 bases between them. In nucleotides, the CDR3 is TGTGCCAGCAGCGTACAGGGGGGTCCCTACAATGAGCAGTTCTTC. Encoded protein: CASSVQGGPYNEQFF.

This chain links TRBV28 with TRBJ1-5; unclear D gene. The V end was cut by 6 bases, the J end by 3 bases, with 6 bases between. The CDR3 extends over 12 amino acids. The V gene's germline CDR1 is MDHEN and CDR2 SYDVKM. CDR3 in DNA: TGTGCCAGCAGGGGCAACAATCAGCCCCAGCATTTT. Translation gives CASRGNNQPQHF.

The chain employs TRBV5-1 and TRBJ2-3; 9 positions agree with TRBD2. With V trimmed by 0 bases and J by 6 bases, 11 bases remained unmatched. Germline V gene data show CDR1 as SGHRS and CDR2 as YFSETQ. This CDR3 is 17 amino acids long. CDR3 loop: CASSLALASGVSDTQYF. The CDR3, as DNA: TGCGCCAGCAGCTTGGCCCTGGCTAGCGGGGTTTCGGATACGCAGTATTTT.

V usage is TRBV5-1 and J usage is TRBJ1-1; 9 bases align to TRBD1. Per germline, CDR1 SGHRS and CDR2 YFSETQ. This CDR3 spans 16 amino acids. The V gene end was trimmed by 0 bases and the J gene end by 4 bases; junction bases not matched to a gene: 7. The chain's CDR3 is CASSLVWGDRVTEAFF. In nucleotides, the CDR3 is TGCGCCAGCAGCTTGGTATGGGGGGACAGGGTCACTGAAGCTTTCTTT.

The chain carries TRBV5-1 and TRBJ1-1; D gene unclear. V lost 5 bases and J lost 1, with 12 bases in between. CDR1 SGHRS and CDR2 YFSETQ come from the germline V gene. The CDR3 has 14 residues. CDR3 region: CASRPDYRNTEAFF. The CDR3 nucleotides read TGCGCCAGCAGGCCCGACTACAGGAACACTGAAGCTTTCTTT.

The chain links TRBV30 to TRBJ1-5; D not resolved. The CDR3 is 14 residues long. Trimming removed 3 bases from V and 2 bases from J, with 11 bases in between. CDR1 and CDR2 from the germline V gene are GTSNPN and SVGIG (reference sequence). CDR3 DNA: TGTGCCTGGAGCATCGGTAATCGCAATCAGCCCCAGCATTTT. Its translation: CAWSIGNRNQPQHF.